These T cell receptor beta chains were read from a single sample in a study of blood T cell repertoires in COVID-19. Profiling relied on immunoSEQ multiplex PCR, and the TCRdb table lists in-frame clones only, not all of them. The sample includes around 150,000 clones, roughly 84% of them seen just once. Sequencing was done on a sample of peripheral blood. The receptors shown here come from a man aged 30 to 45 with COVID-19, enrolled during active disease. Each CDR3 is given with its conserved first and last residue. Fields, in order: CDR3 protein, CDR3 DNA, clone size, V gene, J gene, D gene. D genes are given only for firm matches. Rows give clone size only sometimes, using once, few, many, or a class for an expanded clone.

CDR3 protein: CASSQAGLAGVLNIQYF
CDR3 DNA: TGTGCCAGCAGCCAAGCGGGACTAGCGGGAGTTCTTAACATTCAGTACTTC
clone size: .
V gene: TRBV13
J gene: TRBJ2-4
D gene: TRBD2

CDR3 protein: CASSPDRAGTEAFF
CDR3 DNA: TGTGCCAGCAGCCCGGACAGGGCGGGTACTGAAGCTTTCTTT
clone size: .
V gene: TRBV11-3
J gene: TRBJ1-1
D gene: TRBD1

CDR3 protein: CASSFTGTSYGDTQYF
CDR3 DNA: TGTGCCAGCAGCTTCACCGGGACTAGCTACGGAGATACGCAGTATTTT
clone size: .
V gene: TRBV5-6
J gene: TRBJ2-3
D gene: TRBD2

CDR3 protein: CASSLGRGTEAFF
CDR3 DNA: TGTGCCAGCAGTTTAGGTCGGGGGACTGAAGCTTTCTTT
clone size: .
V gene: TRBV27
J gene: TRBJ1-1
D gene: .

CDR3 protein: CAAQQGSTYNSPLHF
CDR3 DNA: TGTGCCGCCCAACAGGGATCTACCTATAATTCACCCCTCCACTTT
clone size: .
V gene: TRBV15
J gene: TRBJ1-6
D gene: .

CDR3 protein: CASSLLAGGGNEQFF
CDR3 DNA: TGTGCTAGCAGCTTACTAGCGGGAGGGGGCAATGAGCAGTTCTTC
clone size: .
V gene: TRBV7-7
J gene: TRBJ2-1
D gene: TRBD2

CDR3 protein: CATSLAGGAYNEQFF
CDR3 DNA: TGTGCCACCTCTTTAGCGGGAGGGGCCTACAATGAGCAGTTCTTC
clone size: medium-sized
V gene: TRBV6-4
J gene: TRBJ2-1
D gene: TRBD2

CDR3 protein: CASSKDRGYNYGYTF
CDR3 DNA: TGTGCCAGCAGCAAAGACAGGGGGTATAACTATGGCTACACCTTC
clone size: .
V gene: TRBV5-4
J gene: TRBJ1-2
D gene: TRBD1

CDR3 protein: CASTGDRAEAFF
CDR3 DNA: TGTGCCAGCACCGGGGACAGGGCTGAAGCTTTCTTT
clone size: once
V gene: TRBV2
J gene: TRBJ1-1
D gene: TRBD1

CDR3 protein: CASSDRGLADTEQFF
CDR3 DNA: TGCGCCAGCAGTGACAGGGGACTAGCGGACACTGAGCAGTTCTTC
clone size: .
V gene: TRBV10-1
J gene: TRBJ2-1
D gene: TRBD2

CDR3 protein: CASHDSLYGYTF
CDR3 DNA: TGCGCCAGTCACGACAGTCTCTATGGCTACACCTTC
clone size: .
V gene: TRBV4-1
J gene: TRBJ1-2
D gene: .